What follows are 4 T cell receptor beta chains derived from one specimen sequenced in a study of blood T cells in healthy people across ages. The use of a sample-barcoded 5' primer and a J-beta primer mix characterized a second PCR of about 6 to 11 cycles. One entry per CDR3 protein results from TCRdb running MiXCR on the 5' RACE reads. The sample has about 730,000 distinct CDR3 sequences, around 46% seen once. Material: blood. Source of these receptors: a woman aged 60-75 years in good health.

This clonotype was seen a handful of times. This sequence joins TRBV6-1 and TRBJ2-2; D gene ambiguous. The CDR3 sequence is 13 residues long. V dropped 2 bases and J dropped 4 bases, with 5 bases sitting between them. Looked up from germline, CDR1 is MNHNS and CDR2 is SASEGT. The DNA for the CDR3 is TGTGCCAGCAGTGAACAGGTCACCGGGGAGCTGTTTTTT. The encoded protein is CASSEQVTGELFF.

J is TRBJ2-5 and V is TRBV5-1; perhaps TRBD2 as D (5 bases). There are 15 residues in the CDR3. The germline V and J ends were trimmed by 1 base and 1 base, with 11 bases remaining between them. Germline-derived CDR1 and CDR2 are SGHRS and YFSETQ. Here the CDR3 reads CASSLILGSQETQYF. CDR3 nucleotides: TGCGCCAGCAGCTTGATCTTAGGGAGCCAAGAGACCCAGTACTTC.

This clonotype was found a few times. This chain joins TRBV28 and TRBJ1-2, with TRBD1 identical over 7 bases. This CDR3 region has 13 residues. In germline, CDR1 is MDHEN, CDR2 SYDVKM. Trimming took 5 bases from V and 8 from J; bases not matched to a gene: 8. CDR3 sequence reads: CASSVLLQGGYTF. CDR3 bases: TGTGCCAGCAGTGTATTGCTACAGGGGGGCTACACCTTC.

As concerns this clonotype: A much larger clone lies a single base off, so this may be a read error. This chain uses TRBV10-3 with TRBJ2-5, with D hard to call. V lost 7 bases and J lost 11, with 20 bases in between. The CDR3 totals 13 residues. Germline V gene lookup returns CDR1 ENHRY and CDR2 SYGVKD. For the CDR3, the DNA is TGTGCCATCAAAAGTGTTCTAGACAATGAGCAGTACTTC. It yields the protein CAIKSVLDNEQYF.